The T cell receptor (beta chain) under discussion was sequenced for a study of blood T cells in healthy people across ages. This CDR3 comprises 14 residues. Germline V gives CDR1 MDHEN, CDR2 SYDVKM. With a J-beta primer mix and a sample-barcoded 5' primer, a second PCR ran 7 to 11 cycles. TCRdb redid the calling of the 5' RACE reads with MiXCR, one entry per CDR3 protein. The sample includes over 600,000 distinct CDR3 sequences, 45% to 70% of them seen just once. Sequencing used blood. This rearrangement joins TRBV28 to TRBJ2-4, with 10 bases fitting TRBD2. The J call may be in error: the DNA end matches TRBJ2-7 better. The TCR comes from a man in his forties or fifties in good health. As DNA, the CDR3 is TGTGCCAGCCGGACTAGCGGAAATTCCTACGAGCAGTACTTC. Encoded protein: CASRTSGNSYEQYF.